The text below deals with one T cell receptor (beta chain). The sample is drawn from a study of shared clonotypes between healthy human individuals. Naive CD8 populations comprised CD45RO-negative cells positively selected for CCR7, excluding terminally differentiated effector memory CD45RA+ cells. Profiling relied on immunoSEQ multiplex PCR, and the TCRdb table lists in-frame clones only, not all of them. The table shows hundreds of thousands of clones, with approximately 96% occurring only once. Trimming at V came to 2 bases and at J to 5 bases, leaving 10 bases not matched to a gene. Germline CDR1 reads SGHAT; CDR2 reads FQNNGV. This CDR3 is built from 16 residues.

This TCR came from a woman between 25 and 40 years old in good health. The chain couples TRBV11-2 to TRBJ2-5; 8 nucleotides agree with TRBD2. Sequencing was carried out using naive CD8+ T cells sorted from blood. The CDR3, as DNA: TGTGCCAGCAGCTTAATGACGGGAGGGCCGGGGGAGACCCAGTACTTC. Translated: CASSLMTGGPGETQYF.